A single T cell receptor (beta chain) is shown here with its context. As yet, its antigen is unknown. This record belongs to a study of cytomegalovirus exposure and HLA in healthy donors. General observations from the study: Among TCR beta chains of equal frequency, HLA-associated ones were more clonally expanded in a later analysis.

Samples came from healthy bone marrow donors. CDR1 is LNHDA and CDR2 is SQIVND in the germline V gene (reference sequence). Trimming removed 5 bases from V and 6 bases from J; junction bases left unmatched: 1. The CDR3 is 13 amino acids. Both 60 Vbeta primers and 13 Jbeta primers went into the PCR. Assay used: immunoSEQ multiplex PCR; TCRdb lists only in-frame clones, some missing. Of fewer than 350,000 clones listed, around nine tenths were seen once; the top ten hold about 2.5%. This clonotype was obtained from a woman between 18 and 30 years old in good health and CMV-seronegative. Sample: PBMCs. The V and J genes are TRBV19 and TRBJ1-6, with 7 bases lining up with TRBD1. The CDR3 region has the DNA TGTGCCAGTAGTGACAGGGTTAATTCACCCCTCCACTTT. This encodes CASSDRVNSPLHF.